The clone carrying this T cell receptor (beta chain) was detected once. Authors' data handling: The authors estimated nucleated cell counts from reference gene primer amplification. Assay used: immunoSEQ multiplex PCR; TCRdb lists only in-frame clones, some missing. That table furnishes V, J and clone size, whereas the DNA furnished D and trimming. The sample holds over 600,000 clones, around 89% seen once. The data were taken from a study of blood T cell repertoires in COVID-19. The wider study: The samples span acute and convalescent COVID-19 from the United States, Italy and Spain. The analysed material was cDNA or gDNA that came from T cells, B-cell-depleted T cells, or PBMCs.

The source of this sequence is a woman aged 18 to 35 with acute or convalescent COVID-19. Sequencing was carried out using peripheral blood.

CDR3 nucleotide sequence: TGTGCCAGCAGCCCGTTCGCAGGGGCAGGGGGCTTATTAGGCACTGAAGCTTTCTTT. This codes for CASSPFAGAGGLLGTEAFF. The chain employs TRBV7-2 and TRBJ1-1; 8 bases line up with TRBD1. The CDR3 is made up of 19 amino acids. With V trimmed by 5 bases and J by 4 bases, 21 bases remained unmatched. Germline V lookup: CDR1 SGHTA, CDR2 FQGNSA.